This record looks at one TCR beta chain sequence and its context. Repertoires were generated with immunoSEQ multiplex PCR, while TCRdb's copy carries only in-frame clones and drops some. The sample includes 90,000 to 150,000 clones, over 75% of them seen just once. The entry originates in a study of T cell responses to AZD1222 COVID-19 vaccine. The clonotype comes from an adult in good health. The sequencing used peripheral blood, collected on day 0 of AZD1222 vaccination.

Here the CDR3 DNA reads TGTGCCAGCAGCTTAGATGTAAGGACCTCGGGGGAAAAACTGTTTTTT. This sequence encodes CASSLDVRTSGEKLFF. J is TRBJ1-4 and V is TRBV11-2; D not resolved. The V and J ends lost 0 bases and 8 bases respectively, with 16 bases between them. CDR3 length equals 16 residues. Per germline, CDR1 SGHAT and CDR2 FQNNGV.